Described below is a single T cell receptor beta chain sequence and its context. What it recognizes is unknown. RNA totalling about 0.5 to 1 ug underwent reverse transcription with random hexamers. MiXCR, run by TCRdb on the immunoSEQ multiplex PCR reads, gives a single entry per CDR3 protein. The sample has roughly 300,000 distinct CDR3 sequences, about 85% seen once. Sequencing of TCR beta was undertaken in CD8+ and CD4+ T cells derived from blood. Stable or active relapsing-remitting multiple sclerosis, untreated and meeting revised McDonald criteria, defined the controls. Purification of the CD8+ and CD4+ T cells relied on negative isolation, and TEMRA cells underwent FACS enrichment. This CDR3 comprises 14 residues. The trim removed 4 bases at V and 4 bases at J, leaving 4 bases unmatched. Per germline, CDR1 MNHEY and CDR2 SVGAGI. This entry comes from a study of CD8 T cells in Susac syndrome. Study-wide results and caveats: It was acknowledged in the study that the number of individuals who were included in its TCR sequencing and HLA analysis was relatively small.

The V call is TRBV6-5, the J call TRBJ2-1; 7 nucleotides line up with TRBD1. Input material: CD8+ T cells from PBMCs. The TCR sequence derives from a human donor with multiple sclerosis. The CDR3 loop reads CASSFRDRYNEQFF. CDR3 nucleotides: TGTGCCAGCAGTTTCCGGGACAGATACAATGAGCAGTTCTTC.